Below, 2 T cell receptor beta chains from the same sample are listed, as sequenced in a study of blood T cells in healthy people across ages. The use of a sample-barcoded 5' primer and a J-beta primer mix characterized a second PCR of roughly 7 to 11 cycles. TCRdb itself ran the 5' RACE reads through MiXCR, one entry per CDR3 protein. The top ten clones hold 25% to 30% of a sample with hundreds of thousands of distinct CDR3 sequences, 25% to 30% of them seen once. Sequenced: blood. These receptors were collected from a woman between 65 and 79 years old in good health.

On this clonotype itself: Compared with germline, one end of the junction differs, possibly owing to a read error. The chain carries TRBV20-1 and TRBJ2-5; D may be TRBD1 or TRBD2 (6 bases each). Looked up from germline, CDR1 is DFQATT and CDR2 is SNEGSKA (reference sequence). This CDR3 region has 14 residues. The CDR3 nucleotides are TGCAGTGCTGTGCCGGGACGGGGGCCAGAGACCCAATACTTC. It translates to CSAVPGRGPETQYF.

This clonotype was counted many times. This sequence joins TRBV29-1 and TRBJ1-1, with TRBD1 matching over 8 bases. The ends lost 6 bases at V and 1 base at J; junction bases unmatched: 7. The CDR3 totals 14 residues. The germline CDR1 and CDR2 sequences are SQVTM and ANQGSEA. CDR3 amino acids: CSVMDRAANTEAFF. DNA for the CDR3: TGCAGCGTCATGGACAGGGCCGCGAACACTGAAGCTTTCTTT.